The rows below give T cell receptor beta chains drawn from one sample of a study of T cell responses to AZD1222 COVID-19 vaccine. Assay: immunoSEQ multiplex PCR; the TCRdb copy retains only in-frame clones and omits some. Among 150,000 to 200,000 clones, under 95% were seen once, and the ten largest hold approximately 1%. The source material was peripheral blood, sampled 28 days after the second AZD1222 dose. The receptors come from an adult who received the AZD1222 COVID-19 vaccine. CDR3s include the opening cysteine and the closing phenylalanine or tryptophan. Fields, in order: J gene, V gene, D gene, clone size, CDR3 DNA, CDR3 protein. The D gene is left open where the match is weak. Expanded clones are given a class, and other clones once, few, many or no size at all.

>TRBJ1-1|TRBV27|NA|NA
TGTGCCAGCAGTTTATCGTTCGAGGGGAACACTGAAGCTTTCTTT
CASSLSFEGNTEAFF
>TRBJ2-3|TRBV7-6|NA|NA
TGTGCCAGCAGCTTAGCCTCCGTGACTCGTGGCACAGATACGCAGTATTTT
CASSLASVTRGTDTQYF
>TRBJ2-3|TRBV7-2|NA|NA
TGTGCCAGCAGCTTAGCTCAGGGGGGCGGGGAAGATACGCAGTATTTT
CASSLAQGGGEDTQYF
>TRBJ2-6|TRBV5-4|NA|NA
TGTGCCAGCAATCTGGCATCTGGGGCCAACGTCCTGACTTTC
CASNLASGANVLTF
>TRBJ2-7|TRBV19|NA|once
TGTGCCAGTAGTGAGGGGAAGTACGAGCAGTACTTC
CASSEGKYEQYF
>TRBJ2-3|TRBV4-2|TRBD1|NA
TGTGCCAGCAGCCAAGATAAACTTCTTCGGGACAGGGTGTCAGATACGCAGTATTTT
CASSQDKLLRDRVSDTQYF
>TRBJ1-3|TRBV5-4|NA|NA
TGTGCCAGCAGCTTACAGGGACGGGCTGGAAACACCATATATTTT
CASSLQGRAGNTIYF
>TRBJ1-1|TRBV5-1|TRBD1|NA
TGCGCCAGCAGCAAGGGACAGGGAGGCACTGAAGCTTTCTTT
CASSKGQGGTEAFF
>TRBJ1-4|TRBV27|NA|NA
TGTGCCAGCGCGCAGAGGGAGTCTGAAAAACTGTTTTTT
CASAQRESEKLFF
>TRBJ2-7|TRBV7-2|NA|NA
TGTGCCAGCAGCCCGCAATACGAGCAGTACTTC
CASSPQYEQYF
>TRBJ1-3|TRBV5-1|NA|NA
TGCGCCAGCAGGTCTTATCGGAACACCATATATTTT
CASRSYRNTIYF
>TRBJ1-1|TRBV18|NA|once
TGTGCCAGCTCCCTGGACAGTTCTAACACTGAAGCTTTCTTT
CASSLDSSNTEAFF
>TRBJ2-7|TRBV19|TRBD2|NA
TGTGCCAGTAGTGCTGGGGGTCGACTAGCGGGAACCTACGAGCAGTACTTC
CASSAGGRLAGTYEQYF
>TRBJ1-5|TRBV7-9|NA|NA
TGTGCCAGCAGCTTAGTTGTACCCCAAGATGGGGGCAATCAGCCCCAGCATTTT
CASSLVVPQDGGNQPQHF
>TRBJ2-7|TRBV7-9|NA|once
TGTGCCAGTGAGTTTATAGGACAGCCTTCATACGAGCAGTACTTC
CASEFIGQPSYEQYF
>TRBJ1-4|TRBV28|TRBD1|NA
TGTGCCAGCAGTTTAGGGACAGGGAATGAAAAACTGTTTTTT
CASSLGTGNEKLFF
>TRBJ1-2|TRBV6-5|NA|NA
TGTGCCAGCGCCGGGCGGGGCTATGGCTACACCTTC
CASAGRGYGYTF
>TRBJ1-2|TRBV12-3/TRBV12-4|NA|NA
TGTGCCAGCAGTTTAAGAGGGGGCTATGGCTACACCTTC
CASSLRGGYGYTF
>TRBJ2-2|TRBV30|NA|NA
TGTGCCTGGAGTGGGCAGGGGTTCGGGGAGCTGTTTTTT
CAWSGQGFGELFF
>TRBJ1-1|TRBV13|NA|NA
TGTGCCAGCAGGCCAACCTTACAGGGAGGCGGCACTGAAGCTTTCTTT
CASRPTLQGGGTEAFF
>TRBJ1-3|TRBV6-5|NA|NA
TGTGCCAGCAGTCCCTGGGGGGGCCAAGGAAACACCATATATTTT
CASSPWGGQGNTIYF
>TRBJ1-3|TRBV7-9|NA|NA
TGTGCCGGCCCCGGGGATATCGACAGCAGCCTCTCTGGAAACACCATATATTTT
CAGPGDIDSSLSGNTIYF
>TRBJ2-7|TRBV19|NA|NA
TGTGCCAGCACCCCCCGGGATGGGGGCTCCTACGAGCAGTACTTC
CASTPRDGGSYEQYF
>TRBJ1-1|TRBV4-1|NA|once
TGCGCCAGCAGCCAAGGAGGAGCGGCTGAAGCTTTCTTT
CASSQGGAAEAFF
>TRBJ1-2|TRBV7-2|NA|NA
TGTGCCAGCAGCTTACAACAGGGTGGGGGGTATGGCTACACCTTC
CASSLQQGGGYGYTF
>TRBJ1-2|TRBV3-1/TRBV3-2|NA|NA
TGTGCCAGCAGCCGGGGGGACTCAAGCTACACCTTC
CASSRGDSSYTF
>TRBJ2-2|TRBV11-3|NA|NA
TGTGCCAGCAGCTTTCGTGAGGCCGGGGAGCTGTTTTTT
CASSFREAGELFF
>TRBJ1-1|TRBV5-1|NA|NA
TGCGCCAGCAGAGAAGGTGACAATAGAGCTTTCTTT
CASREGDNRAFF
>TRBJ1-3|TRBV4-3|NA|NA
TGCGCCAGCAGCCAAGACCATATCCGGGACCTAATGGACACCATATATTTT
CASSQDHIRDLMDTIYF
>TRBJ1-3|TRBV30|NA|NA
TGTGCCTGGAGTGGGATAAGCTCTGGAAACACCATATATTTT
CAWSGISSGNTIYF
>TRBJ2-6|TRBV29-1|TRBD1|NA
TGCAGCGTTTACAGGGGATCTGGCAACGTCCTGACTTTC
CSVYRGSGNVLTF
>TRBJ1-2|TRBV7-9|TRBD1|NA
TGTGCCAGCAGCCTTGTCGGGACAGTGTTTTATGGCTACACCTTC
CASSLVGTVFYGYTF
>TRBJ2-3|TRBV7-3|NA|NA
TGTGCCAGCAGCTTAAGCGGCCCAACCCTCGAGGGAGATACGCAGTATTTT
CASSLSGPTLEGDTQYF
>TRBJ2-7|TRBV5-6|NA|NA
TGTGCCAGCAGCTTGGGGGGTGGTGTACTCTCCTACGAGCAGTACTTC
CASSLGGGVLSYEQYF
>TRBJ1-2|TRBV18|TRBD1|NA
TGTGCCAGCTCACCGATTCCGACAGGGAAGGGCTACACCTTC
CASSPIPTGKGYTF
>TRBJ1-4|TRBV12-3/TRBV12-4|NA|NA
TGTGCCAGCAGTTCTACGGGGCGTGAAAAACTGTTTTTT
CASSSTGREKLFF
>TRBJ1-2|TRBV29-1|NA|once
TGCAGCGTTGAAAACACCTCCATCTATGGCTACACCTTC
CSVENTSIYGYTF
>TRBJ2-5|TRBV2|TRBD1|NA
TGTGCCAGCAGTACAGGGGTAAGAGAGACCCAGTACTTC
CASSTGVRETQYF
>TRBJ2-7|TRBV3-1/TRBV3-2|TRBD1|NA
TGTGCCAGCAGCCAACTCGCCGGGACAGGGGGCTACGAGCAGTACTTC
CASSQLAGTGGYEQYF
>TRBJ2-3|TRBV3-1/TRBV3-2|NA|once
TGTGCCAGCAGCCACCCCTTAATGGATACGCAGTATTTT
CASSHPLMDTQYF
>TRBJ1-6|TRBV19|NA|NA
TGTGCCAGTAGCATTGGGACAAGTAATTCACCCCTCCACTTT
CASSIGTSNSPLHF
>TRBJ1-1|TRBV6-2/TRBV6-3|NA|NA
TGTGCCAGCAGTTACCTGCCGGGCAGGGCGGACACTGAAGCTTTCTTT
CASSYLPGRADTEAFF
>TRBJ1-5|TRBV2|NA|NA
TGTGCCAGTAACAGGGATAGCAATCAGCCCCAGCATTTT
CASNRDSNQPQHF
>TRBJ2-5|TRBV6-5|NA|NA
TGTGCCAGCAGTTACCCCCTGGACGGTTTCCAAGAGACCCAGTACTTC
CASSYPLDGFQETQYF
>TRBJ2-3|TRBV3-1/TRBV3-2|TRBD2|NA
TGTGCCAGCAGCCAAGGAAGCGGGGGCCACACAGATACGCAGTATTTT
CASSQGSGGHTDTQYF
>TRBJ1-1|TRBV7-8|NA|NA
TGTGCCAGCAGCGCAGGGGCGTACACTGAAGCTTTCTTT
CASSAGAYTEAFF
>TRBJ1-2|TRBV27|NA|NA
TGTGCCAGCAGTTCTCGTCGGGGGGGAGCGTATGGCTACACCTTC
CASSSRRGGAYGYTF
>TRBJ1-5|TRBV6-1|NA|NA
TGTGCCAGCAGTGAATATAGGAGAGATCCCCAGCATTTT
CASSEYRRDPQHF
>TRBJ2-1|TRBV18|TRBD2|NA
TGTGCCAGCTCATCACGGTCCCCGGGGGGTGGCACCTACAATGAGCAGTTCTTC
CASSSRSPGGGTYNEQFF
>TRBJ1-1|TRBV5-8|NA|few
TGTGCCAGCAGCTTGTCCCGGGGGATGACTGAAGCTTTCTTT
CASSLSRGMTEAFF
>TRBJ2-7|TRBV2|NA|NA
TGTGCCAGCTCCGGCGAGGTGGAGCAGTACTTC
CASSGEVEQYF
>TRBJ2-2|TRBV4-1|NA|NA
TGCGCCAGCAGCCGGGGGACGGGTACGAACACCGGGGAGCTGTTTTTT
CASSRGTGTNTGELFF
>TRBJ2-7|TRBV6-1|NA|NA
TGTGCCAGCAGTCCTAGCTACGAGCAGTACTTC
CASSPSYEQYF
>TRBJ1-2|TRBV5-1|NA|NA
TGCGCCAGCTCCCCGGCGGCGGGGACAAACTATGGCTACACCTTC
CASSPAAGTNYGYTF
>TRBJ1-6|TRBV11-1|NA|once
TGTGCCAGCAGCTTGTCACGGGCTTCCTATAATTCACCCCTCCACTTT
CASSLSRASYNSPLHF
>TRBJ1-5|TRBV7-9|NA|NA
TGTGCCAGCAGCTCTCCGGGGCGGGATCAGCCCCAGCATTTT
CASSSPGRDQPQHF
>TRBJ1-6|TRBV7-9|TRBD1|NA
TGTGCCAGCAGCTTAACCGGGACAGGGGGTTCACCCCTCCACTTT
CASSLTGTGGSPLHF
>TRBJ1-1|TRBV11-1|NA|NA
TGTGCCAGCAGCTTAGGGTGGGAGAACACTGAAGCTTTCTTT
CASSLGWENTEAFF